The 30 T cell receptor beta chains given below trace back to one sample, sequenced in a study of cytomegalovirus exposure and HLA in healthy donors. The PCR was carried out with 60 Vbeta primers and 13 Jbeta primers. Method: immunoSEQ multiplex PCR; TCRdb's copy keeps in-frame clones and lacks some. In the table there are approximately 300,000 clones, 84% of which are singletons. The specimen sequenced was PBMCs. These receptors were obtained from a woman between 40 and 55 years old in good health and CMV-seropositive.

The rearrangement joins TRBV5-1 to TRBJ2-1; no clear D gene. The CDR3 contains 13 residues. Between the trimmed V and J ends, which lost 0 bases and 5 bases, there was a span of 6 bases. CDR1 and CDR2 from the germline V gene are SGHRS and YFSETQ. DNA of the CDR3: TGCGCCAGCAGCTTGGTGGCCGACAATGAGCAGTTCTTC. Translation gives CASSLVADNEQFF.

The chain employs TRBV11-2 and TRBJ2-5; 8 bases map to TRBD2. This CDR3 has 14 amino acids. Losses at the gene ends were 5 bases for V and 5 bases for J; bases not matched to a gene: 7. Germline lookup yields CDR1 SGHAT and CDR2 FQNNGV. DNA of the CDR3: TGTGCCAGCAGCCGGGGTACGGGAGGGGAGACCCAGTACTTC. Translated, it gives CASSRGTGGETQYF.

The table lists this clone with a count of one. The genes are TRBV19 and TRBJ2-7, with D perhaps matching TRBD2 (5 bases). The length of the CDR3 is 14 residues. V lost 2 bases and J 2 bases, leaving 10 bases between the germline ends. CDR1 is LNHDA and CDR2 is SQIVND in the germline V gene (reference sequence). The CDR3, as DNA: TGTGCCAGTAGTATAAGAGGGCAGACCTACGAGCAGTACTTC. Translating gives CASSIRGQTYEQYF.

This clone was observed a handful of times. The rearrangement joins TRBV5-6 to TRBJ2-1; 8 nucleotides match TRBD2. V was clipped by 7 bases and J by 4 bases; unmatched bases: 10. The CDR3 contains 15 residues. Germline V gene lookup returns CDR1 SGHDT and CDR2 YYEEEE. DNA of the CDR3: TGTGCCAGCCGGTCCCGGGGGGGAGTGTACAATGAGCAGTTCTTC. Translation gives CASRSRGGVYNEQFF.

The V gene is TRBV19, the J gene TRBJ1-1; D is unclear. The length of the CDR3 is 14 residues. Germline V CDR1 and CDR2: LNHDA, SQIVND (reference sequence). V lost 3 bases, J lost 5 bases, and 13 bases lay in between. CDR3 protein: CASSMAEVRTEAFF. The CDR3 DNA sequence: TGTGCCAGTAGTATGGCGGAGGTAAGGACTGAAGCTTTCTTT.

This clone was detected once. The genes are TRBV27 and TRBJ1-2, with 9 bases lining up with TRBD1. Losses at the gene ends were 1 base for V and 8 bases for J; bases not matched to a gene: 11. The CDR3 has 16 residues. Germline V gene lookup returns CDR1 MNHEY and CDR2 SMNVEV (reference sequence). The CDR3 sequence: CASSLYPGTGIDGYTF. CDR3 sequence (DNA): TGTGCCAGCAGTTTATACCCCGGGACAGGGATTGACGGCTACACCTTC.

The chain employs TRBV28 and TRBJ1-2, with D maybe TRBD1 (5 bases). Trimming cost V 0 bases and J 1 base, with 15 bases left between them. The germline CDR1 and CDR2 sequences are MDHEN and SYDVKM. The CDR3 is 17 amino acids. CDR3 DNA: TGTGCCAGCAGTTTATGGGCGGGACTGATTCTTAACTATGGCTACACCTTC. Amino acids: CASSLWAGLILNYGYTF.

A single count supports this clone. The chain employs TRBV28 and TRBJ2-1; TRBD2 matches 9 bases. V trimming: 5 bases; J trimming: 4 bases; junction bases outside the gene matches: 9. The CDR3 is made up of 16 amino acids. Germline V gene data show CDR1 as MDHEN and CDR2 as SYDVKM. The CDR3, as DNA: TGTGCCAGCAGTGCGGAGACTAGCGGAGCTTACAATGAGCAGTTCTTC. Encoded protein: CASSAETSGAYNEQFF.

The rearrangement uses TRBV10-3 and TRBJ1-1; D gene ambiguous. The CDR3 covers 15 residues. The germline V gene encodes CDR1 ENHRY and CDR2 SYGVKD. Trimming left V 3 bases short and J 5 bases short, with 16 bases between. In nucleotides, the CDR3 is TGTGCCATCAGTGAATCAATTGGCTCCGGGACTGAAGCTTTCTTT. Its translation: CAISESIGSGTEAFF.

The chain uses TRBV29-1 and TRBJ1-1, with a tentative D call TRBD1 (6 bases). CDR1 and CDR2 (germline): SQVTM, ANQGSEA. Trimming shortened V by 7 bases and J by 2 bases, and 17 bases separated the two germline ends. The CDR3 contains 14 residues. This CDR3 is CSAEGGGGNTEAFF. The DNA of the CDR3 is TGCAGCGCGGAAGGGGGGGGAGGAAACACTGAAGCTTTCTTT. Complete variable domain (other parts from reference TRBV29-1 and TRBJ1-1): SAVISQKPSRDICQRGTSLTIQCQVDSQVTMMFWYRQQPGQSLTLIATANQGSEATYESGFVIDKFPISRPNLTFSTLTVSNMSPEDSSIYLCSAEGGGGNTEAFFGQGTRLTVV.

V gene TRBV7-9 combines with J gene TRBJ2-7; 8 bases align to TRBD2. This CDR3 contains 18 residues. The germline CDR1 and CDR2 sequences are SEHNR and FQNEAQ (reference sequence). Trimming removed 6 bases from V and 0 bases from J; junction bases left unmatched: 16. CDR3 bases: TGTGCCAGCAGTACGGCGGCACTAGCGGCCTCGAGCTCCTACGAGCAGTACTTC. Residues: CASSTAALAASSSYEQYF.

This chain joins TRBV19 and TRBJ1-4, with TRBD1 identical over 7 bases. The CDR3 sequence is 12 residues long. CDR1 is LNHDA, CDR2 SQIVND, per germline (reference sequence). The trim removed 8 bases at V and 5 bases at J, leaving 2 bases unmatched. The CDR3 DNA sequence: TGTGCCAGTTTGGGACAGAATGAAAAACTGTTTTTT. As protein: CASLGQNEKLFF. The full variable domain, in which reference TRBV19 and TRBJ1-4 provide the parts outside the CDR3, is DGGITQSPKYLFRKEGQNVTLSCEQNLNHDAMYWYRQDPGQGLRLIYYSQIVNDFQKGDIAEGYSVSREKKESFPLTVTSAQKNPTAFYLCASLGQNEKLFFGSGTQLSVL.

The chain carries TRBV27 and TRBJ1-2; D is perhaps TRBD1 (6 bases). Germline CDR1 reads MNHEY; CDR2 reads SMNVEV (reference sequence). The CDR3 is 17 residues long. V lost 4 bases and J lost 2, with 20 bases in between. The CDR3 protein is CASSSHQDRQANYGYTF. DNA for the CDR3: TGTGCCAGCAGTTCACATCAGGACCGACAGGCCAACTATGGCTACACCTTC.

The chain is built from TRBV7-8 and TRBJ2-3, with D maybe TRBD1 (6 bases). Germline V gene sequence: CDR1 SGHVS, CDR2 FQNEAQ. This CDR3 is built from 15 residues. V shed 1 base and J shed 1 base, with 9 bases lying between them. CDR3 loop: CASSLVAGGTDTQYF. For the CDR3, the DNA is TGTGCCAGCAGCTTAGTGGCAGGGGGCACAGATACGCAGTATTTT.

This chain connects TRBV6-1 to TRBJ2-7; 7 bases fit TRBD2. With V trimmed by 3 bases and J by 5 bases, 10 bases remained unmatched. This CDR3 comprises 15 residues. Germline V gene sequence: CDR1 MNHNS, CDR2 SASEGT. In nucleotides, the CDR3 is TGTGCCAGCAGTGACGCGACTGCGGGAGCGGACGAGCAGTACTTC. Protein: CASSDATAGADEQYF.

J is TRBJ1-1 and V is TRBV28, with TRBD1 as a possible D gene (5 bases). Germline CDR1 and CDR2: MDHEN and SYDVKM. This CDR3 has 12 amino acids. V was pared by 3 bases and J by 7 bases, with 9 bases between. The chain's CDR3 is CASSFRGVEAFF. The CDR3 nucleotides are TGTGCCAGCAGTTTTCGGGGGGTTGAAGCTTTCTTT.

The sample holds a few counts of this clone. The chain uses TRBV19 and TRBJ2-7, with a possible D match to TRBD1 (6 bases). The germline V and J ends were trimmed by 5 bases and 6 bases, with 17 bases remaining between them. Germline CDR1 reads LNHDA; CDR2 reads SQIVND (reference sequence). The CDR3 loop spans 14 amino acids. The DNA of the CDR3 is TGTGCCAGTAGTCTCCTGACAGGAGCGACCGAGCAGTACTTC. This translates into CASSLLTGATEQYF.

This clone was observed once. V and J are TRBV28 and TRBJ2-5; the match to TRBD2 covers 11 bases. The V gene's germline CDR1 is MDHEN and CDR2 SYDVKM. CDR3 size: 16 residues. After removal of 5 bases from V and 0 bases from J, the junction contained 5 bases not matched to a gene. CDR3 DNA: TGTGCCAGCAGTCATGCGGGACTAGCGGACCAAGAGACCCAGTACTTC. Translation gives CASSHAGLADQETQYF.

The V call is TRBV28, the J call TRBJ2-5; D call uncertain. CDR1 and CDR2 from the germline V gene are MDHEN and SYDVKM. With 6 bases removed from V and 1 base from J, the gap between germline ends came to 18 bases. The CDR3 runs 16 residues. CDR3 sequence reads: CASRRKWANLQETQYF. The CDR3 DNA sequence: TGTGCCAGCAGAAGAAAATGGGCAAACCTCCAAGAGACCCAGTACTTC.

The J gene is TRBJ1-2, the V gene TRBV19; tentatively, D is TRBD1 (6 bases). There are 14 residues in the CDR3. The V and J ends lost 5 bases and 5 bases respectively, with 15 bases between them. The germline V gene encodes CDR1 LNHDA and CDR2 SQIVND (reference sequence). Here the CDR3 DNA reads TGTGCCAGTAGTCATCTTCCAGGGGAGTATGGCTACACCTTC. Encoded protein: CASSHLPGEYGYTF.

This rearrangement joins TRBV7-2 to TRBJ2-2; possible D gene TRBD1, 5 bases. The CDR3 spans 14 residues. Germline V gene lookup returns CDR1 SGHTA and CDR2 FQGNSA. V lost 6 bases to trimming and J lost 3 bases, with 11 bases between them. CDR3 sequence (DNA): TGTGCCAGCAGGAGCCAGGGTTACACCGGGGAGCTGTTTTTT. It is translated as CASRSQGYTGELFF.

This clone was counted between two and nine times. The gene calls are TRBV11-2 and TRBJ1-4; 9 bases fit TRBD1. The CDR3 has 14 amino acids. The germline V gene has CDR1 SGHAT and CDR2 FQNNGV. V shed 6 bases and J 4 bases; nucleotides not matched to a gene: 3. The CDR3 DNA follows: TGTGCCAGCAGACGGACAGGGGATAATGAAAAACTGTTTTTT. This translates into CASRRTGDNEKLFF.

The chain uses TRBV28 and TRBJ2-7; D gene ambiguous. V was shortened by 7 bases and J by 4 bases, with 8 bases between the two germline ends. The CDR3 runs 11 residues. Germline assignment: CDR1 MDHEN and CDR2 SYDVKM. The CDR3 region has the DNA TGTGCCAGCACTTCTGAGTACGAGCAGTACTTC. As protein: CASTSEYEQYF.

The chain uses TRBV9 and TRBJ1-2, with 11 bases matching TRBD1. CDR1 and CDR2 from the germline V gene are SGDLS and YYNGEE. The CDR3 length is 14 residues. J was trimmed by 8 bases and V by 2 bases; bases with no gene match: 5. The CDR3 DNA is TGTGCCAGCAGCGTCGGACAGGGGGCCAGGGGCTACACCTTC. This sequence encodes CASSVGQGARGYTF.

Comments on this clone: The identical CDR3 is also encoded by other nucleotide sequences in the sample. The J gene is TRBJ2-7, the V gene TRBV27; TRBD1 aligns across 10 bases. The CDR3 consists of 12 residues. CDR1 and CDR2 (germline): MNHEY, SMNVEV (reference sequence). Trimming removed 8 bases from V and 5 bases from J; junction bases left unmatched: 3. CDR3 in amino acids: CASRQGANEQYF. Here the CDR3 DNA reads TGTGCCAGCCGACAGGGGGCTAACGAGCAGTACTTC.

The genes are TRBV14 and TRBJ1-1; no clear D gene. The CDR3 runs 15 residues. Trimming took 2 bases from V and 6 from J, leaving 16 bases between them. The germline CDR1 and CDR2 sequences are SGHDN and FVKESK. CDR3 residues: CASSQRVRVGAEAFF. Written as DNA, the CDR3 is TGTGCCAGCAGCCAAAGAGTGCGGGTTGGGGCTGAAGCTTTCTTT.

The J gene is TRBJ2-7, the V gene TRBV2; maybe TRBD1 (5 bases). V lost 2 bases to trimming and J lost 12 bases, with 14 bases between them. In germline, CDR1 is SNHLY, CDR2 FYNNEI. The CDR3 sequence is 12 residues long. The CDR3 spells CASSEMNQGPYF. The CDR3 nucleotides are TGTGCCAGCAGTGAAATGAATCAGGGCCCGTACTTC.

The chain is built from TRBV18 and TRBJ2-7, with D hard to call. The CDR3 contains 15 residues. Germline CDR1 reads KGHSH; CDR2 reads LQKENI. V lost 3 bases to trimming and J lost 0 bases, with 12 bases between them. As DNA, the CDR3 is TGTGCCAGCTCACCCGGTGGCGGTACCTCCTACGAGCAGTACTTC. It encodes CASSPGGGTSYEQYF.

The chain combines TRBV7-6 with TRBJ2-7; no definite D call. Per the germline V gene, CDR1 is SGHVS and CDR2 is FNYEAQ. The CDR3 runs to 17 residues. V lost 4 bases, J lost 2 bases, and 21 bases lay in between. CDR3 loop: CASSSAIGQVNPYEQYF. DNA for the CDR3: TGTGCCAGCAGCTCGGCCATTGGTCAGGTTAACCCCTACGAGCAGTACTTC.

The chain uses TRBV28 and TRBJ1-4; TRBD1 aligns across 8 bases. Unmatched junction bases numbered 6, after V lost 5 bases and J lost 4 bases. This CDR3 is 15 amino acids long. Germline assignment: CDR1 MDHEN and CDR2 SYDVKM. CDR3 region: CASSRGTGRNEKLFF. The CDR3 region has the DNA TGTGCCAGCAGTCGCGGGACAGGTCGTAATGAAAAACTGTTTTTT.